This passage covers 12 T cell receptor beta chains from one sample sequenced in a study of low-dose radiotherapy and immunotherapy resistance in tumors. TRAV- and TRBV-specific primers primed first-strand cDNA, covering alpha and beta chains. Over approximately 19 PCR cycles, TCRs were amplified from a constant-region primer and V-primer adapter. TCRdb itself ran the reads through MiXCR, one entry per CDR3 protein. The repertoire includes 80,000 to 95,000 distinct CDR3 sequences, 9.4% of them detected once, and around 1% sits in the top ten. Time point defined: before trial treatment. The sequenced sample was PBMCs, obtained before treatment. The receptors originated from a male donor with prostate cancer.

This clonotype was detected many times. This chain links TRBV28 with TRBJ1-2, with 7 bases that match TRBD1. Germline V gene lookup returns CDR1 MDHEN and CDR2 SYDVKM. CDR3 length equals 14 residues. The junction had 5 bases not matched to a gene; V was cut back by 1 base and J by 6 bases. The DNA for the CDR3 is TGTGCCAGCAGTTTATCGATTGACAGGGATGGCTACACCTTC. Amino acids: CASSLSIDRDGYTF.

As concerns this clonotype: A single base is all that separates this from a far larger clone, so a read error is likely. The chain joins TRBV7-9 to TRBJ2-2; TRBD2 agrees at 7 bases. Per the germline V gene, CDR1 is SEHNR and CDR2 is FQNEAQ (reference sequence). This CDR3 is 16 amino acids long. This chain's CDR3 is CVSGPSGFRRTGELFF. In DNA form, the CDR3 reads TGTGTCAGCGGTCCTAGCGGATTCCGGCGGACCGGGGAGCTGTTTTTT.

The sample holds many counts of this clonotype. This rearrangement joins TRBV6-5 to TRBJ1-1, with a weak D call TRBD1 (6 bases). Germline loops: CDR1 MNHEY, CDR2 SVGAGI. CDR3 length: 15 amino acids. Trimming left V 4 bases short and J 0 bases short, with 12 bases between. The CDR3 protein is CASSSSGAVNTEAFF. The CDR3 nucleotides are TGTGCCAGCAGTTCCTCGGGGGCTGTGAACACTGAAGCTTTCTTT.

In its sample, this clonotype was seen many times. The V and J genes are TRBV19 and TRBJ2-5, with 7 bases matching TRBD2. The V segment lost 5 bases and the J segment 9 bases; nucleotides outside the gene matches: 15. Germline assignment: CDR1 LNHDA and CDR2 SQIVND (reference sequence). The CDR3 has 15 residues. The CDR3 here is CASSRTYGRAGAQYF. CDR3 in DNA: TGTGCCAGTAGTCGAACCTACGGCCGCGCGGGAGCCCAGTACTTC. The full variable domain, completed using reference TRBV19 and TRBJ2-5, is DGGITQSPKYLFRKEGQNVTLSCEQNLNHDAMYWYRQDPGQGLRLIYYSQIVNDFQKGDIAEGYSVSREKKESFPLTVTSAQKNPTAFYLCASSRTYGRAGAQYFGPGTRLLVL.

This clonotype was counted at least ten times. This chain links TRBV6-2 or TRBV6-3 with TRBJ2-1, with TRBD1 matching 9 bases. The CDR3 sequence is 15 residues long. Trimming cost V 6 bases and J 8 bases; bases outside gene matches: 11. CDR1 MNHEY and CDR2 SVGEGT come from the germline V gene. CDR3 sequence reads: CASSHPRDRVHEQFF. CDR3 DNA: TGTGCCAGCAGCCACCCGCGGGACAGGGTTCATGAGCAGTTCTTC.

This clonotype has a handful of counts. CDR3 coding DNA: TGTGCCAGCAGCCCAGGACAGGGAGAGACCCAGTACTTC. Translating gives CASSPGQGETQYF. The chain combines TRBV5-6 with TRBJ2-5; 8 bases are a match to TRBD1. This CDR3 contains 13 residues. Germline loops: CDR1 SGHDT, CDR2 YYEEEE. Unmatched junction bases numbered 3, after V lost 4 bases and J lost 4 bases.

In this sample, this clonotype turned up many times. CDR3 nucleotides: TGCGCCAGCAGCCACCCTGGACAGGGGGCGGACACCGGGGAGCTGTTTTTT. Protein: CASSHPGQGADTGELFF. The chain uses TRBV4-3 and TRBJ2-2, with 11 bases aligning to TRBD1. J gave up 3 bases and V 3 bases, and 6 bases lay outside the gene matches. Germline V gives CDR1 LGHNA, CDR2 YSLEER. The CDR3 contains 17 residues.

This clonotype was seen at least ten times. The chain has TRBV4-2 and TRBJ1-1, with D hard to call. CDR1 and CDR2 (germline): LGHNA, YNFKEQ. CDR3 length: 16 residues. V was shortened by 0 bases and J by 1 base, with 12 bases between the two germline ends. CDR3 bases: TGTGCCAGCAGCCAAGATCGAGACACCAAGAACACTGAAGCTTTCTTT. Amino acid sequence: CASSQDRDTKNTEAFF.

J is TRBJ2-1 and V is TRBV12-3 or TRBV12-4; D perhaps matches TRBD2 (5 bases). The germline V and J ends were trimmed by 4 bases and 14 bases, with 15 bases remaining between them. The CDR3 length is 12 residues. The CDR3 protein is CASSSQAESKFF. Here the CDR3 DNA reads TGTGCCAGCAGTTCCCAAGCGGAGTCTAAGTTCTTC.

This clonotype occurred many times. This chain uses TRBV7-9 with TRBJ1-1; no reliable D call. The CDR3 totals 13 residues. With 1 base removed from V and 8 bases from J, the gap between germline ends came to 11 bases. Germline loops: CDR1 SEHNR, CDR2 FQNEAQ (reference sequence). Written as DNA, the CDR3 is TGTGCCAGCAGCTTAGGCAGGCTAGCGGAAGCTTTCTTT. It encodes CASSLGRLAEAFF. Complete variable domain (other parts from reference TRBV7-9 and TRBJ1-1): DTGVSQNPRHKITKRGQNVTFRCDPISEHNRLYWYRQTLGQGPEFLTYFQNEAQLEKSRLLSDRFSAERPKGSFSTLEIQRTEQGDSAMYLCASSLGRLAEAFFGQGTRLTVV.

About this clonotype itself: The DNA is omitted, as the CDR3 cannot be located on it reliably, and the CDR3 follows TCRdb's listing. The chain recombines TRBV28 with TRBJ1-5; the table calls TRBD1, which could not be checked here. The CDR3 length is 16 residues, termini included. Germline CDR1 reads MDHEN; CDR2 reads SYDVKM. The CDR3 sequence: CASSSSGQGAFQPQHF.

This clonotype was observed many times. The chain couples TRBV7-2 to TRBJ2-7; either TRBD1 or TRBD2 may fit D (6 bases each). The CDR3 runs to 14 residues. Per germline, CDR1 SGHTA and CDR2 FQGNSA. Trimming removed 5 bases from V and 4 bases from J, with 15 bases in between. CDR3 sequence: CASSRNGGQYEQYF. The CDR3 DNA is TGTGCCAGCAGCCGTAACGGGGGCCAGTACGAGCAGTACTTC.